Listed below are T cell receptor beta chains from one sample, sequenced in a study of T cell responses to AZD1222 COVID-19 vaccine. This table comes from immunoSEQ multiplex PCR, and its TCRdb copy is limited to in-frame clones, with some not included. Of about 130,000 clones detected, 85% to 95% appear once; the ten largest clones hold 6% to 7.5%. Sequenced here: peripheral blood, sampled 28 days after the second AZD1222 dose. The receptor set was obtained from an adult who received the AZD1222 COVID-19 vaccine. The CDR3 runs from the conserved cysteine through the conserved F or W. A D gene is named only where the DNA matches it firmly. For some rows the clone size is stated as once, few or many, or as a class when expanded; others skip it.

clone_size: .; v_call: TRBV29-1; d_call: .; j_call: TRBJ2-7; cdr3_nt: TGCAGCGTGGGACACGGCTCCTACGAGCAGTACTTC; cdr3_aa: CSVGHGSYEQYF
clone_size: .; v_call: TRBV9; d_call: .; j_call: TRBJ1-2; cdr3_nt: TGTGCCAGCAGCGTAGCTGACGGGGCAGGACATGGCTACACCTTC; cdr3_aa: CASSVADGAGHGYTF
clone_size: .; v_call: TRBV5-4; d_call: TRBD2; j_call: TRBJ2-7; cdr3_nt: TGTGCCAGCAGCTTGGCCACGGGGGGGCCTTACGAGCAGTACTTC; cdr3_aa: CASSLATGGPYEQYF
clone_size: .; v_call: TRBV19; d_call: TRBD1; j_call: TRBJ2-6; cdr3_nt: TGTGCCAGTAGTATAGGGTCCGGGGACAGGGTGGTCGTCCTGACTTTC; cdr3_aa: CASSIGSGDRVVVLTF
clone_size: once; v_call: TRBV6-2/TRBV6-3; d_call: TRBD2; j_call: TRBJ2-5; cdr3_nt: TGTGCCAGCAGTTATGACAGCGGGGGGCTGGAAACCCAGTACTTC; cdr3_aa: CASSYDSGGLETQYF
clone_size: few; v_call: TRBV19; d_call: .; j_call: TRBJ2-2; cdr3_nt: TGTGCCAGTACCTCGAGGGGCAGGACCGGGGAGCTGTTTTTT; cdr3_aa: CASTSRGRTGELFF
clone_size: .; v_call: TRBV14; d_call: TRBD1; j_call: TRBJ2-7; cdr3_nt: TGTGCCAGCAGCCAAGATCTAGGTTTCGGCGGGACAGGGGCCTACGAGCAGTACTTC; cdr3_aa: CASSQDLGFGGTGAYEQYF
clone_size: .; v_call: TRBV19; d_call: .; j_call: TRBJ2-7; cdr3_nt: TGTGCCAGTAGTATTGGCCCCTACAGTAGAGTTTACGAGCAGTACTTC; cdr3_aa: CASSIGPYSRVYEQYF
clone_size: .; v_call: TRBV27; d_call: TRBD2; j_call: TRBJ2-1; cdr3_nt: TGTGCCAGCAGAGCTGGGACTAGCGGTCCCTACAATGAGCAGTTCTTC; cdr3_aa: CASRAGTSGPYNEQFF
clone_size: .; v_call: TRBV7-3; d_call: TRBD1; j_call: TRBJ1-2; cdr3_nt: TGTGCCAGCAGCTGGACAGGGAAGGATAACTATGGCTACACCTTC; cdr3_aa: CASSWTGKDNYGYTF
clone_size: .; v_call: TRBV24-1; d_call: .; j_call: TRBJ2-5; cdr3_nt: TGTGCCACCAGTGATTTGTGGGACACCCAAGAGACCCAGTACTTC; cdr3_aa: CATSDLWDTQETQYF
clone_size: .; v_call: TRBV10-3; d_call: .; j_call: TRBJ1-3; cdr3_nt: TGTGCCATCAGTGAGTCCTTGTCGGGATATGCTGGAAACACCATATATTTT; cdr3_aa: CAISESLSGYAGNTIYF
clone_size: .; v_call: TRBV3-1/TRBV3-2; d_call: TRBD2; j_call: TRBJ2-1; cdr3_nt: TGTGCCAGCAGCCAAGACGCGGCTAGCGGTGAGCAGTTCTTC; cdr3_aa: CASSQDAASGEQFF
clone_size: .; v_call: TRBV19; d_call: .; j_call: TRBJ2-7; cdr3_nt: TGTGCCAGTAAACCCGGGGCAGGCGGCCTAGGCGAGCAGTACTTC; cdr3_aa: CASKPGAGGLGEQYF
clone_size: .; v_call: TRBV6-1; d_call: .; j_call: TRBJ2-1; cdr3_nt: TGTGCCAGCAGTGAAGGCCGACCATCGAAGTTCTTC; cdr3_aa: CASSEGRPSKFF
clone_size: .; v_call: TRBV7-2; d_call: TRBD1; j_call: TRBJ1-6; cdr3_nt: TGTGCCAGCAGCTTAGGAGGACAGGGAAGATCACCCCTCCACTTT; cdr3_aa: CASSLGGQGRSPLHF
clone_size: .; v_call: TRBV19; d_call: .; j_call: TRBJ1-1; cdr3_nt: TGTGCCAGTTATCCACAGGGCTTGATCACTGAAGCTTTCTTT; cdr3_aa: CASYPQGLITEAFF
clone_size: .; v_call: TRBV7-9; d_call: .; j_call: TRBJ2-7; cdr3_nt: TGTGCCAGCAGCTGGGATTACGAGCAGTACTTC; cdr3_aa: CASSWDYEQYF
clone_size: .; v_call: TRBV7-2; d_call: TRBD2; j_call: TRBJ2-5; cdr3_nt: TGTGCCAGCAGCTTAGTAGCGGGGTGGAGTCGAGAGACCCAGTACTTC; cdr3_aa: CASSLVAGWSRETQYF
clone_size: .; v_call: TRBV29-1; d_call: .; j_call: TRBJ2-5; cdr3_nt: TGCAGCGTTGACCAGGGAGGCGGAGAGACCCAGTACTTC; cdr3_aa: CSVDQGGGETQYF
clone_size: .; v_call: TRBV7-9; d_call: .; j_call: TRBJ1-5; cdr3_nt: TGTGCCAGCAGCTTAGAGGGGGGTCTAAGCAATCAGCCCCAGCATTTT; cdr3_aa: CASSLEGGLSNQPQHF
clone_size: .; v_call: TRBV28; d_call: TRBD2; j_call: TRBJ2-1; cdr3_nt: TGTGCCAGCAGTTTATTCGGGGGGACCTACAATGAGCAGTTCTTC; cdr3_aa: CASSLFGGTYNEQFF
clone_size: .; v_call: TRBV4-3; d_call: .; j_call: TRBJ1-4; cdr3_nt: TGCGCCAGCAGCCAAGGAGGATCAACTAATGAAAAACTGTTTTTT; cdr3_aa: CASSQGGSTNEKLFF
clone_size: once; v_call: TRBV5-1; d_call: .; j_call: TRBJ1-1; cdr3_nt: TGCGCCAGCAGCGTCGACAGAAACACTGAAGCTTTCTTT; cdr3_aa: CASSVDRNTEAFF
clone_size: .; v_call: TRBV4-1; d_call: TRBD1; j_call: TRBJ1-6; cdr3_nt: TGCGCCAGCAGCGAGCCCCGACAGGGAGGAAATTCACCCCTCCACTTT; cdr3_aa: CASSEPRQGGNSPLHF
clone_size: .; v_call: TRBV2; d_call: TRBD2; j_call: TRBJ2-7; cdr3_nt: TGTGCCAGCGTAGGGCGACTAGCGGGCCCCGCGAGGTACGAGCAGTACTTC; cdr3_aa: CASVGRLAGPARYEQYF
clone_size: .; v_call: TRBV19; d_call: .; j_call: TRBJ1-1; cdr3_nt: TGTGCCAGTAGTATAAGCCCCGGGCTTACGAACACTGAAGCTTTCTTT; cdr3_aa: CASSISPGLTNTEAFF
clone_size: .; v_call: TRBV24-1; d_call: .; j_call: TRBJ2-2; cdr3_nt: TGTGCCACCAGTGAGAGGACAGAGAACACCGGGGAGCTGTTTTTT; cdr3_aa: CATSERTENTGELFF
clone_size: .; v_call: TRBV2; d_call: .; j_call: TRBJ1-2; cdr3_nt: TGTGCCAGCAGTTACCTAATTGGCTACACCTTC; cdr3_aa: CASSYLIGYTF
clone_size: .; v_call: TRBV7-2; d_call: .; j_call: TRBJ1-6; cdr3_nt: TGTGCCAGCAGCTTAGTAGGACCGAATTCACCCCTCCACTTT; cdr3_aa: CASSLVGPNSPLHF
clone_size: .; v_call: TRBV27; d_call: TRBD1; j_call: TRBJ2-5; cdr3_nt: TGTGCCAGTAACCCGACAGGGTTGGCCCAAGAGACCCAGTACTTC; cdr3_aa: CASNPTGLAQETQYF
clone_size: once; v_call: TRBV18; d_call: .; j_call: TRBJ1-2; cdr3_nt: TGTGCCAGCTCACCTGGACAGTTTAACTATGGCTACACCTTC; cdr3_aa: CASSPGQFNYGYTF
clone_size: .; v_call: TRBV11-2; d_call: .; j_call: TRBJ1-6; cdr3_nt: TGTGCCAGCAGCCGAGGCGGAGAGATTTCACCCCTCCACTTT; cdr3_aa: CASSRGGEISPLHF
clone_size: .; v_call: TRBV5-1; d_call: TRBD1; j_call: TRBJ1-2; cdr3_nt: TGCGCCAGCAGCTCGATGACAGGGTATGACTATGGCTACACCTTC; cdr3_aa: CASSSMTGYDYGYTF
clone_size: once; v_call: TRBV9; d_call: .; j_call: TRBJ2-2; cdr3_nt: TGTGCCAGCAGCGTAGGAGGGAGCAACACCGGGGAGCTGTTTTTT; cdr3_aa: CASSVGGSNTGELFF
clone_size: .; v_call: TRBV21-1; d_call: .; j_call: TRBJ2-1; cdr3_nt: .; cdr3_aa: CAIFGTGTYNEQFF
clone_size: .; v_call: TRBV7-4; d_call: TRBD1; j_call: TRBJ1-2; cdr3_nt: TGTGCCAGCAGACCACCCCGGGACAGGGATAACTATGGCTACACCTTC; cdr3_aa: CASRPPRDRDNYGYTF
clone_size: .; v_call: TRBV5-4; d_call: .; j_call: TRBJ2-3; cdr3_nt: TGTGCCAGCAGCTTAATGGGGACAGATACGCAGTATTTT; cdr3_aa: CASSLMGTDTQYF
clone_size: .; v_call: TRBV21-1; d_call: .; j_call: TRBJ2-1; cdr3_nt: TGTGCCAGCAGCAAAGATTTTAGGGGCGCGGGGAATGAGCAGTTCTTC; cdr3_aa: CASSKDFRGAGNEQFF
clone_size: .; v_call: TRBV5-1; d_call: .; j_call: TRBJ1-5; cdr3_nt: TGCGCCAGCAGCTTGGGGGGACCGGGACAAAATCAGCCCCAGCATTTT; cdr3_aa: CASSLGGPGQNQPQHF
clone_size: .; v_call: TRBV30; d_call: .; j_call: TRBJ1-1; cdr3_nt: TGTGCCTGGGGCGGCTTGAACACTGAAGCTTTCTTT; cdr3_aa: CAWGGLNTEAFF
clone_size: .; v_call: TRBV9; d_call: .; j_call: TRBJ2-3; cdr3_nt: TGTGCCAGCAGCGTAGATGGGGCAGATACGCAGTATTTT; cdr3_aa: CASSVDGADTQYF
clone_size: .; v_call: TRBV18; d_call: .; j_call: TRBJ1-3; cdr3_nt: TGTGCCAGCTCCCCACGGGCCGAGGGAACTGGAAACACCATATATTTT; cdr3_aa: CASSPRAEGTGNTIYF
clone_size: .; v_call: TRBV2; d_call: .; j_call: TRBJ2-3; cdr3_nt: TGTGCCAGCAGGGGGGACACCTCGGCAGATACGCAGTATTTT; cdr3_aa: CASRGDTSADTQYF
clone_size: .; v_call: TRBV30; d_call: .; j_call: TRBJ1-2; cdr3_nt: TGTGCCTGGAGTGAACAGGGCGGCTATGGCTACACCTTC; cdr3_aa: CAWSEQGGYGYTF
clone_size: once; v_call: TRBV7-9; d_call: .; j_call: TRBJ1-4; cdr3_nt: TGTGCCAGCAGCCCCCGGGCCCTCGAGTATGAAAAACTGTTTTTT; cdr3_aa: CASSPRALEYEKLFF
clone_size: .; v_call: TRBV19; d_call: TRBD2; j_call: TRBJ2-5; cdr3_nt: TGTGCCAGTAGTATCGGGACTAAAGAGACCCAGTACTTC; cdr3_aa: CASSIGTKETQYF
clone_size: .; v_call: TRBV4-1; d_call: TRBD1; j_call: TRBJ2-1; cdr3_nt: TGCGCCAGCAGCCAATTCCGGGACAGGGACAATGAGCAGTTCTTC; cdr3_aa: CASSQFRDRDNEQFF
clone_size: .; v_call: TRBV9; d_call: TRBD1; j_call: TRBJ1-2; cdr3_nt: TGTGCCAGCAGCGAGGGACAGGGGGGGAACTATGGCTACACCTTC; cdr3_aa: CASSEGQGGNYGYTF
clone_size: .; v_call: TRBV19; d_call: TRBD1; j_call: TRBJ1-2; cdr3_nt: TGTGCCAGTAGTACATGGACAGGGGGCGCCGATGGCTACACCTTC; cdr3_aa: CASSTWTGGADGYTF
clone_size: .; v_call: TRBV28; d_call: .; j_call: TRBJ1-1; cdr3_nt: TGTGCCAGCAGTTCACAGGGAATGAACACTGAAGCTTTCTTT; cdr3_aa: CASSSQGMNTEAFF
clone_size: .; v_call: TRBV18; d_call: .; j_call: TRBJ1-3; cdr3_nt: TGTGCCAGCTCACCCCCCCGGCCAACGGGTAACAATGGAAACACCATATATTTT; cdr3_aa: CASSPPRPTGNNGNTIYF
clone_size: once; v_call: TRBV7-2; d_call: .; j_call: TRBJ1-5; cdr3_nt: TGTGCCAGCAGTTTCGGACGAAGCAATCAGCCCCAGCATTTT; cdr3_aa: CASSFGRSNQPQHF
clone_size: .; v_call: TRBV14; d_call: .; j_call: TRBJ1-3; cdr3_nt: TGTGCCAGCAGCCAAGACCCCGGTATATATTTT; cdr3_aa: CASSQDPGIYF